A single sample gave rise to the 29 T cell receptor beta chains below, sequenced in a study of CD8 T cells in ankylosing spondylitis. TCRdb recomputed calls from the 5' RACE reads with MiXCR, one row per CDR3 protein. The sample contains 200,000 to 300,000 distinct CDR3 sequences, roughly 8.6% of which appear only once. What was sequenced was blood, either unsorted or a sorted T cell fraction (not recorded which). These receptors were collected from a male donor with ankylosing spondylitis or in good health (not recorded which).

This clonotype appeared many times. The V gene is TRBV5-1, the J gene TRBJ2-2; D is undetermined. CDR1 and CDR2 from the germline V gene are SGHRS and YFSETQ. The CDR3 has 13 amino acids. The V end was cut by 6 bases, the J end by 2 bases, with 8 bases between. Written as DNA, the CDR3 is TGCGCCAGCAAGGCGGACAACACCGGGGAGCTGTTTTTT. Translating gives CASKADNTGELFF.

This clonotype appeared many times. The chain is built from TRBV12-5 and TRBJ2-1, with TRBD2 matching over 12 bases. J lost 8 bases, V lost 3 bases, and 5 bases had no gene match. The CDR3 consists of 15 residues. Germline lookup yields CDR1 LGHNT and CDR2 FRNRAP. CDR3 coding DNA: TGTGCTAGTGGTTTACCGACTAGCGGGAGCCATGAGCAGTTCTTC. Protein sequence: CASGLPTSGSHEQFF. Full variable domain (outside the CDR3, taken from reference TRBV12-5 and TRBJ2-1): DARVTQTPRHKVTEMGQEVTMRCQPILGHNTVFWYRQTMMQGLELLAYFRNRAPLDDSGMPKDRFSAEMPDATLATLKIQPSEPRDSAVYFCASGLPTSGSHEQFFGPGTRLTVL.

This clonotype was picked up many times. V and J are TRBV7-2 and TRBJ2-1; D is unclear. This CDR3 comprises 13 residues. Germline V gene lookup returns CDR1 SGHTA and CDR2 FQGNSA. Deletions cut 1 base from V and 9 bases from J, with 10 bases between. CDR3 sequence (DNA): TGTGCCAGCAGCTTAGGAGGAGCAGCTGAGCAGTTCTTC. Translating gives CASSLGGAAEQFF. Full variable domain (outside the CDR3, taken from reference TRBV7-2 and TRBJ2-1): GAGVSQSPSNKVTEKGKDVELRCDPISGHTALYWYRQSLGQGLEFLIYFQGNSAPDKSGLPSDRFSAERTGGSVSTLTIQRTQQEDSAVYLCASSLGGAAEQFFGPGTRLTVL.

This clonotype was observed at least ten times. The rearrangement links TRBV20-1 to TRBJ2-1, with 9 bases identical to TRBD2. CDR1 is DFQATT, CDR2 SNEGSKA, per germline (reference sequence). There are 15 residues in the CDR3. After removal of 2 bases from V and 2 bases from J, the junction contained 4 bases not matched to a gene. DNA of the CDR3: TGCAGTGCTAGAAAGACTAGCGGTACCTACAATGAGCAGTTCTTC. The encoded protein is CSARKTSGTYNEQFF.

At least ten counts were recorded for this clonotype. The chain recombines TRBV5-6 with TRBJ1-1, with a tentative D call TRBD1 (6 bases). The length of the CDR3 is 14 residues. Per germline, CDR1 SGHDT and CDR2 YYEEEE. The V end lost 3 bases, the J end lost 1 base, and 10 bases lay between the germline ends. The CDR3 DNA reads TGTGCCAGCAGCTGGGGACACGCGAACACTGAAGCTTTCTTT. Amino acid sequence: CASSWGHANTEAFF.

In its sample, this clonotype was seen many times. The rearrangement joins TRBV11-2 to TRBJ2-1, with D perhaps matching TRBD2 (6 bases). The CDR3 contains 18 residues. Germline CDR1 SGHAT, CDR2 FQNNGV. Trimming removed 5 bases from V and 5 bases from J, with 25 bases in between. Here the CDR3 DNA reads TGTGCCAGCAGCCCTAGGGCGGGGCGAGGGGAGATTGACAATGAGCAGTTCTTC. Its translation is CASSPRAGRGEIDNEQFF.

V usage is TRBV7-2 and J usage is TRBJ1-4, with TRBD1 matching 8 bases. This CDR3 contains 14 residues. Trimming took 5 bases from V and 8 from J; bases not matched to a gene: 7. Germline CDR1 and CDR2: SGHTA and FQGNSA. For the CDR3, the DNA is TGTGCCAGCAGCCCCCGGACAGGGAGAGAAAAACTGTTTTTT. This gives the protein CASSPRTGREKLFF.

This clonotype showed up many times. This chain links TRBV6-5 with TRBJ1-4; 9 bases line up with TRBD1. The germline gives CDR1 MNHEY, CDR2 SVGAGI. This CDR3 is built from 15 residues. The junction had 5 bases not matched to a gene; V was cut back by 2 bases and J by 7 bases. The CDR3 region has the DNA TGTGCCAGCAGTTACCGACCGGGACAGGGTGAAAAACTGTTTTTT. It codes for CASSYRPGQGEKLFF.

In its sample, this clonotype was seen many times. The J gene is TRBJ2-1, the V gene TRBV7-9; 9 nucleotides align to TRBD2. The CDR3 length is 16 residues. The germline V gene has CDR1 SEHNR and CDR2 FQNEAQ (reference sequence). J gave up 4 bases and V 4 bases, and 8 bases lay outside the gene matches. Here the CDR3 reads CASSSKSGGKYNEQFF. CDR3 sequence (DNA): TGTGCCAGCAGCTCCAAGAGCGGGGGGAAATACAATGAGCAGTTCTTC.

This clonotype was detected ten times or more. The V gene is TRBV5-1, the J gene TRBJ2-3, with unresolved D. The CDR3 runs 17 residues. Germline CDR1 reads SGHRS; CDR2 reads YFSETQ. The V end lost 0 bases, the J end lost 2 bases, and 16 bases lay between the germline ends. CDR3 region: CASSLARLSANTDTQYF. CDR3 DNA: TGCGCCAGCAGCTTGGCGAGACTCTCGGCAAACACAGATACGCAGTATTTT.

This clonotype was counted a few times. The chain carries TRBV12-3 or TRBV12-4 and TRBJ1-2; 8 bases align to TRBD1. The CDR3 is 15 residues long. With V trimmed by 4 bases and J by 4 bases, 8 bases remained unmatched. The CDR3 loop is CASSSGRGPGYGYTF. The DNA for the CDR3 is TGTGCCAGCAGTTCGGGCAGGGGGCCAGGCTATGGCTACACCTTC.

This clonotype came up many times. The chain carries TRBV20-1 and TRBJ2-1, with TRBD2 identical over 8 bases. The CDR3 covers 19 residues. The ends lost 6 bases at V and 0 bases at J; junction bases unmatched: 19. Germline CDR1 DFQATT, CDR2 SNEGSKA (reference sequence). The CDR3 DNA reads TGCAGTGCCCCCCTGGAGGGCGGGGGGTTAAATAGCTCCTACAATGAGCAGTTCTTC. It encodes CSAPLEGGGLNSSYNEQFF.

This clonotype was seen repeatedly, ten times or more. This chain links TRBV5-1 with TRBJ1-1, with 9 bases aligning to TRBD1. Looked up from germline, CDR1 is SGHRS and CDR2 is YFSETQ. The CDR3 length is 15 residues. Trimming at V came to 4 bases and at J to 0 bases, leaving 4 bases not matched to a gene. In nucleotides, the CDR3 is TGCGCCAGCAGCGTGACAGGGGGAATGAACACTGAAGCTTTCTTT. Protein sequence: CASSVTGGMNTEAFF.

The gene calls are TRBV19 and TRBJ2-7; TRBD2 agrees at 7 bases. CDR1 is LNHDA, CDR2 SQIVND, per germline (reference sequence). After removal of 5 bases from V and 2 bases from J, the junction contained 12 bases not matched to a gene. This CDR3 is 16 amino acids long. CDR3 region: CASSDQSGNPPYEQYF. CDR3 DNA: TGTGCCAGTAGTGACCAAAGCGGGAACCCCCCCTACGAGCAGTACTTC. Drawing the rest from reference TRBV19 and TRBJ2-7, the complete variable domain is DGGITQSPKYLFRKEGQNVTLSCEQNLNHDAMYWYRQDPGQGLRLIYYSQIVNDFQKGDIAEGYSVSREKKESFPLTVTSAQKNPTAFYLCASSDQSGNPPYEQYFGPGTRLTVT.

This clonotype was counted ten times or more. This rearrangement joins TRBV11-2 to TRBJ2-1, with D tentatively TRBD2 (6 bases). The CDR3 extends over 15 amino acids. The germline V gene encodes CDR1 SGHAT and CDR2 FQNNGV. Trimming shortened V by 3 bases and J by 5 bases, and 14 bases separated the two germline ends. CDR3 protein: CASSLEGRAHNEQFF. CDR3 coding DNA: TGTGCCAGCAGCTTGGAGGGCAGGGCCCACAATGAGCAGTTCTTC.

This clonotype has at least ten counts. The V call is TRBV4-1, the J call TRBJ1-3; D ambiguous. This CDR3 is 15 amino acids long. V lost 4 bases and J 4 bases, leaving 14 bases between the germline ends. Germline lookup yields CDR1 MGHRA and CDR2 YSYEKL. The CDR3 loop reads CASSRLSKEGNTIYF. In nucleotides, the CDR3 is TGCGCCAGCAGCCGCCTTAGCAAGGAGGGAAACACCATATATTTT.

This clonotype was observed at least ten times. The chain combines TRBV7-9 with TRBJ1-1, with TRBD1 identical over 10 bases. This CDR3 has 15 residues. With V trimmed by 4 bases and J by 7 bases, 9 bases remained unmatched. Germline V gene sequence: CDR1 SEHNR, CDR2 FQNEAQ (reference sequence). The CDR3 sequence is CASSSGTGEWGEAFF. The CDR3 DNA reads TGTGCCAGCAGCTCCGGGACAGGGGAATGGGGTGAAGCTTTCTTT.

This clonotype has ten or more counts. This rearrangement joins TRBV7-2 to TRBJ1-1; no firm D call. Between the trimmed V and J ends, which lost 1 base and 2 bases, there was a span of 14 bases. The CDR3 is made up of 16 amino acids. Germline-derived CDR1 and CDR2 are SGHTA and FQGNSA. The CDR3 DNA reads TGTGCCAGCAGCTTAGTGGGGTTGCAGCCTAACACTGAAGCTTTCTTT. Amino acids: CASSLVGLQPNTEAFF.

Ten or more counts support this clonotype. The chain carries TRBV6-1 and TRBJ2-1; 8 bases map to TRBD2. This CDR3 comprises 18 residues. Germline CDR1 and CDR2: MNHNS and SASEGT. The trim removed 0 bases at V and 5 bases at J, leaving 12 bases unmatched. The CDR3 DNA follows: TGTGCCAGCAGTGAAGCGCTTGGCGCGGGGGGTTTTAACAATGAGCAGTTCTTC. The encoded protein is CASSEALGAGGFNNEQFF.

Many counts were recorded for this clonotype. The chain carries TRBV7-2 and TRBJ1-2, with TRBD1 identical over 10 bases. V was pared by 3 bases and J by 8 bases, with 9 bases of the junction left unmatched. Germline loops: CDR1 SGHTA, CDR2 FQGNSA. The CDR3 spans 15 residues. CDR3 protein: CASSFVGQGRNGYTF. CDR3 nucleotides: TGTGCCAGCAGCTTCGTGGGACAGGGGAGGAACGGCTACACCTTC.

The table lists this clonotype with many counts. The J gene is TRBJ2-7, the V gene TRBV5-5; 8 bases map to TRBD1. Per the germline V gene, CDR1 is SGHKS and CDR2 is YYEKEE (reference sequence). V lost 3 bases to trimming and J lost 1 base; unmatched junction nucleotides: 3. This CDR3 has 14 amino acids. The CDR3 region is CASSWGTGSYEQYF. The CDR3 DNA is TGTGCCAGCAGCTGGGGGACAGGTTCCTACGAGCAGTACTTC.

This clonotype was detected many times. The V call is TRBV20-1, the J call TRBJ2-2, with D uncertain. The V gene lost 0 bases and the J gene lost 4 bases, with 15 bases spanning the gap. This CDR3 contains 16 residues. The germline V gene encodes CDR1 DFQATT and CDR2 SNEGSKA (reference sequence). CDR3 coding DNA: TGCAGTGCTAGAGATGAGTCCAATCCAGGCACCGGGGAGCTGTTTTTT. It yields the protein CSARDESNPGTGELFF.

This clonotype was counted only a few times. The V call is TRBV7-3, the J call TRBJ2-2; 11 bases fit TRBD2. The CDR3 extends over 16 amino acids. CDR1 and CDR2 from the germline V gene are SGHTA and FQGTGA. V lost 5 bases, J lost 7 bases, and 9 bases stayed unmatched. CDR3 DNA: TGTGCCAGCAGCCCTCTACCCGGGACTAGCGGCGGGGAGCTGTTTTTT. Protein product: CASSPLPGTSGGELFF.

This clonotype has ten or more counts. V and J are TRBV7-2 and TRBJ2-1; 7 nucleotides match TRBD2. Germline CDR1 and CDR2: SGHTA and FQGNSA. There are 14 residues in the CDR3. V lost 5 bases to trimming and J lost 7 bases; unmatched junction nucleotides: 8. The CDR3 spells CASSRDWGGNEQFF. The CDR3 nucleotides are TGTGCCAGCAGCCGCGACTGGGGGGGGAATGAGCAGTTCTTC.

Notes on this clonotype: One base away lies a much larger clone, so this may be a sequencing read error. This chain joins TRBV12-3 or TRBV12-4 and TRBJ1-6; 7 bases match TRBD1. This CDR3 has 14 amino acids. Written as DNA, the CDR3 is TGTGGCAGCAGTTTAGGGGACAGAAATTCACCCCTCCACTTT. The encoded protein is CGSSLGDRNSPLHF.

This clonotype was counted ten times or more. The chain couples TRBV12-3 or TRBV12-4 to TRBJ2-3; D tentatively reads TRBD1 or TRBD2 (7 bases each). V was shortened by 8 bases and J by 0 bases, with 15 bases between the two germline ends. The CDR3 extends over 15 amino acids. The CDR3 DNA is TGTGCCAGCCGCCCCAGGGGGGGTAGCACAGATACGCAGTATTTT. This encodes CASRPRGGSTDTQYF.

The rearrangement joins TRBV7-9 to TRBJ2-6; D not certain. This CDR3 has 15 residues. Germline CDR1 is SEHNR and CDR2 is FQNEAQ (reference sequence). Between the trimmed V and J ends, which lost 2 bases and 4 bases, there was a span of 9 bases. The CDR3 DNA is TGTGCCAGCAGCTTAATAGGGCCCGGGGCCAACGTCCTGACTTTC. This codes for CASSLIGPGANVLTF.

For this clonotype: One junction end disagrees with the germline gene, perhaps due to a read error. V usage is TRBV10-3 and J usage is TRBJ2-1, with D possibly TRBD1 on 6 matching bases. Per the germline V gene, CDR1 is ENHRY and CDR2 is SYGVKD. The CDR3 totals 12 residues. The CDR3 sequence: CAHRDIYNQQFF. CDR3 sequence (DNA): TGTGCCCACCGGGACATCTACAATCAGCAGTTCTTC.

This clonotype was recorded at least ten times. The chain uses TRBV20-1 and TRBJ1-2; D gene unclear. Germline V lookup: CDR1 DFQATT, CDR2 SNEGSKA (reference sequence). This CDR3 has 12 amino acids. V lost 2 bases and J lost 6, with 10 bases in between. CDR3 DNA sequence: TGCAGTGCTAGAAAAGGGAGGGATGGCTACACCTTC. Its protein product is CSARKGRDGYTF.